This T cell receptor (beta chain) was found in a study of technical replicates of blood from a few donors (dated by TCRdb to about 2017). As regards this clone: This receptor's antigen is unknown. Qualities for individual bases were not recorded, and no much larger clone is one base off.

The CDR3 covers 15 residues, taking in both the cysteine and the phenylalanine. This entry keeps only the CDR3 DNA: 45 bases, framed from base 1. V and J are trimmed by 4 bases and 4 bases, and the gene matches miss 4 bases of the junction. Based on the germline V gene, the CDR1 and CDR2 sequences are SGHRS and YFSETQ. Library generation was performed with the immunoSEQ multiplex PCR assay. TCRdb retrieved this table from immuneACCESS and kept in-frame rearrangements only. Not all clones are present; in checked studies, unresolved V genes account for under half, and no reason is known for the remainder. The table for this sample lists 65,000 to 75,000 clones; around 86% of them were counted only once. The ten top clones hold approximately 4.7% of the sample.

The clonotype originates from a human donor in good health. Some clones in this sample may be carry-over from other donors' samples. The sample taken for sequencing was PBMCs. The rearranged segments are TRBV5-1 and TRBJ2-5, with 13 central nucleotides matching TRBD2. DNA sequence: TGCGCCAGCAGCCCCAGACTAGCGGGGGGAGAGACCCAGTACTTC. Translation gives CASSPRLAGGETQYF.